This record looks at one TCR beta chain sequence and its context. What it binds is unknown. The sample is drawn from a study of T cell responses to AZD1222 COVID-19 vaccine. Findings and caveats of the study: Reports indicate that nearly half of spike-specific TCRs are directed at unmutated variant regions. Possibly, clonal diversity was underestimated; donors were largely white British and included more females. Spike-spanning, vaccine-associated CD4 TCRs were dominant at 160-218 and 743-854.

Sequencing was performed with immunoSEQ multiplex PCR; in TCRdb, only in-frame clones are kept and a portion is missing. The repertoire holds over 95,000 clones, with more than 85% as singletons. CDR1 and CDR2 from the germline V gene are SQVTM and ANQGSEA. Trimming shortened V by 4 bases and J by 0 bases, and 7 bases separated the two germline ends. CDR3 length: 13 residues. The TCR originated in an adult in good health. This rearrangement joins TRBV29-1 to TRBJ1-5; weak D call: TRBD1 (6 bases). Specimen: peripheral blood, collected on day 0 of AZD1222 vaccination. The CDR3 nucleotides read TGCAGCGTTGGACAGGATAGCAATCAGCCCCAGCATTTT. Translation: CSVGQDSNQPQHF.